This TCR beta chain was captured by sequencing in a study of blood T cell repertoires in COVID-19. Study-level background: There were acute and convalescent COVID-19 samples, and they came from the United States, Italy and Spain. The analysed material was cDNA or gDNA that came from T cells, B-cell-depleted T cells, or PBMCs.

On this clone: Other nucleotide sequences in the sample specify the same CDR3.

The CDR3 is 13 amino acids. Germline CDR1 SGHRS, CDR2 YFSETQ. The V and J ends lost 1 base and 2 bases respectively, with 6 bases between them. Method: immunoSEQ multiplex PCR; TCRdb's copy keeps in-frame clones and lacks some. The sample has approximately 250,000 clones; around 85% are singletons. The source of this sequence is a woman aged 55-70 years with active or convalescent COVID-19. The J gene is TRBJ1-2, the V gene TRBV5-1, with unresolved D. The sample was peripheral blood. CDR3 sequence reads: CASSLTANYGYTF. The DNA for the CDR3 is TGCGCCAGCAGCTTGACAGCAAACTATGGCTACACCTTC.